This T cell receptor beta chain was captured by sequencing in a study of blood T cell repertoires in COVID-19 (dated by TCRdb to 2020 to 2021). Turning to the overall study: Samples covering the acute and convalescent phases of COVID-19 were provided by collaborators in the United States, Italy and Spain. The material from the prospective study consisted of cDNA or gDNA derived from T cells, B-cell-depleted T cells, or PBMCs. Subjects who had been exposed to COVID-19, were actively infected with it, or had recovered from it provided the deeply sampled blood TCRbeta repertoires that made up the dataset. A freely available public database, intended as a resource for researchers studying the immune response to SARS-CoV-2, is where the repertoires were released. Samples came from the ongoing ImmuneRACE study (first 160 participants) plus 1,254 subjects from 6 global collaborators. The sample metadata nearly always contained a de-identified subject ID, COVID-19 status, age in years and sex. Where HLA class I and class II types were available, the types were taken from metadata supplied by the sample provider, not from assay-based typing. Beyond this particular receptor, the publication reports: The quantity of clinical and demographic metadata differed by source and by participant and was supplied without curation.

The immunoSEQ Assay, a bias-controlled multiplex PCR, was used to amplify TCRbeta CDR3 regions from genomic DNA. The original methods were these. The number of nucleated cells in each sample was estimated by amplification of reference gene primers within the assay. Sequence reads were collapsed and filtered to measure the absolute abundance of every unique TCRbeta CDR3 rearrangement. For each sample, productive Simpson clonality was calculated by taking the square root of Simpson's diversity index across productive rearrangements. TCRdb's version of the immuneACCESS table is confined to in-frame rearrangements and falls short of the full clone set. An unresolved V gene accounts for under half of the shortfall where checked; the remainder is of unknown origin. V and J calls plus clone size are reproduced from that table; the DNA served to infer D and trimming. The sample table lists a few hundred thousand clones, roughly 84% of them with a count of one. The top ten constitute 3.4% of the sample.

Participants in the prospective study were enrolled through a virtual design, were aged roughly 18 to 100 years, and lived in fewer than 30 United States geographic areas. Cohort assignment in the prospective study relied on participant-reported clinical history from a screening survey and a study questionnaire. ImmuneRACE Cohort 3 recovered participants were defined by two consecutive negative NP/OP PCR tests, healthcare professional clearance, or symptom resolution. In the prospective study, whole blood, serum and a nasopharyngeal or oropharyngeal swab were collected from each participant by mobile phlebotomists. Over a roughly 2-month period, participants in the prospective study had the option of providing additional blood draws and questionnaires. Prospective study blood samples were shipped either frozen or at room temperature before DNA extraction. In the case of this clone: Its antigen has not been determined. No much larger clone is present one base from it, and per-base qualities are unavailable.

V is shortened by 4 bases, J by 1 base, and the region joining them spans 9 bases. The germline V gene sets CDR1 to LGHNA and CDR2 to YNFKEQ. The CDR3 runs 14 amino acids, cysteine and phenylalanine included. Only the CDR3 portion is preserved as DNA: 42 bases, with reading frame beginning at the first base. The sequence links TRBV4-2 to TRBJ2-3, and the D gene may be TRBD2, 5 bases matching. The specimen sequenced was PBMCs or T cells enriched from blood (not recorded which). The TCR was taken from a man in his fifties or sixties who had recovered from COVID-19. The nucleotide sequence reads TGTGCCAGCAGCCCAGTAGCGCGCACAGATACGCAGTATTTT. Translated, it gives CASSPVARTDTQYF.